This T cell receptor beta chain was profiled in a study of PD-1 blockade in classical Hodgkin lymphoma. As to time point: cycle 4 day 1 (C4D1), after 5 to 7 weeks of nivolumab. All patients experienced relapse after autologous stem cell transplantation, and brentuximab vedotin exposure was variable. This CDR3 is 15 amino acids long. Germline V gives CDR1 SGHRS, CDR2 YFSETQ. Trimming removed 0 bases at V and 0 bases at J, with 7 bases between. Findings of the study overall: Exclusion removed patients who began nivolumab under 1 year after ASCT. Newly diagnosed patients reportedly trailed healthy donors in baseline TCR diversity. Repertoire differences lack defined causes, possibly disease activity or prior therapy. By C4D1, CD4+ diversity increased significantly, especially in complete responders.

With regard to this clone: Its specificity is unknown.

TCRdb keeps only in-frame clones here, not all; method: immunoSEQ multiplex PCR. The table lists tens of thousands of clones, roughly four fifths of them singletons. This chain uses TRBV5-1 with TRBJ2-1; D possibly corresponds to TRBD2 (6 bases). The specimen comprised peripheral blood mononuclear cells (PBMCs), sampled before the fourth cycle of nivolumab. This sequence was found in a human donor with classical Hodgkin lymphoma. DNA of the CDR3: TGCGCCAGCAGCTTGGTCGGGAGCTCCTACAATGAGCAGTTCTTC. Its protein is CASSLVGSSYNEQFF.